This T cell receptor (beta chain) stems from a study of blood T cell repertoires in COVID-19. Turning to the study itself: COVID-19 samples, acute and convalescent, were from the United States, Italy and Spain. T cells, B-cell-depleted T cells, or PBMCs provided the cDNA or gDNA that served as material.

In the source study's methods: The assay estimated nucleated cells by amplifying reference gene primers. Generated by immunoSEQ multiplex PCR, the TCRdb table keeps only in-frame clones and is missing some. V and J calls and clone size are given by that table; D and trimming were obtained from the DNA. This table has tens of thousands of clones, 80% to 85% appearing once. Germline V gene lookup returns CDR1 SEHNR and CDR2 FQNEAQ (reference sequence). J gave up 5 bases and V 1 base, and 4 bases lay outside the gene matches. The CDR3 totals 14 residues. V usage is TRBV7-9 and J usage is TRBJ2-7; 8 bases map to TRBD2. The TCR was taken from a human donor in a cohort sampled during active COVID-19. Sequencing was done on a sample of peripheral blood. The CDR3 DNA sequence: TGTGCCAGCAGCTTAGAGTCGGGAGGGAACGAGCAGTACTTC. Its translation: CASSLESGGNEQYF.